One T cell receptor (beta chain) is described in this entry. Its antigen is undetermined. This entry belongs to a study of T cells and Merkel cell carcinoma outcomes. General study results and limits: Repertoire plus T-cell density reportedly predicted Merkel cell carcinoma outcomes.

The CDR3 contains 12 residues. Germline values: CDR1 LNHNV, CDR2 YYDKDF (reference sequence). V was shortened by 8 bases and J by 3 bases, with 10 bases between the two germline ends. Data came from immunoSEQ multiplex PCR; TCRdb stores just in-frame clones and leaves some out. The repertoire has over a thousand clones, around 90% of them found once; the top ten carry roughly 4.4%. The clonotype comes from a human donor with Merkel cell carcinoma. Sequencing was done on a sample of tumor tissue from Merkel cell carcinoma. V usage is TRBV15 and J usage is TRBJ1-1, with a weak D call TRBD1 (6 bases). DNA of the CDR3: TGTGCCACCCGGAGGGGGGACACTGAAGCTTTCTTT. It encodes CATRRGDTEAFF.